This T cell receptor beta chain was sequenced for a study of shared clonotypes between healthy human individuals. Overall study context: Three plates were used per donor for CD4 naive, three for CD4 memory, two for CD8 naive and one for CD8 memory.

Regarding the study as a whole: Larger estimated richness was generally seen in naive subsets than in memory subsets. Relative to clonotypes present in all four donors, those not shared had lower generation probabilities.

CDR3 size: 16 residues. V lost 0 bases, J lost 2 bases, and 3 bases stayed unmatched. Per germline, CDR1 SGHNT and CDR2 YYREEE (reference sequence). As concerns this clone: The antigen is not known. Additional DNA sequences in this sample encode the identical CDR3.

Every immunoSEQ plate was one replicate of a subset's evenly spread DNA. Assay: immunoSEQ multiplex PCR; the TCRdb copy retains only in-frame clones and omits some. The sample has about 1.1 million clones; roughly 80% are singletons. The chain uses TRBV5-4 and TRBJ2-5; TRBD2 agrees at 11 bases. The TCR sequence derives from a man aged 18 to 30 in good health. Some clones in this sample may be carry-over from other donors' samples. The source material was memory CD4+ T cells from PBMCs. Subset meaning: CD45RA-negative fraction. The CDR3 region has the DNA TGTGCCAGCAGCTTGGGGCTAGCGGGAGGTCAAGAGACCCAGTACTTC. This translates into CASSLGLAGGQETQYF.